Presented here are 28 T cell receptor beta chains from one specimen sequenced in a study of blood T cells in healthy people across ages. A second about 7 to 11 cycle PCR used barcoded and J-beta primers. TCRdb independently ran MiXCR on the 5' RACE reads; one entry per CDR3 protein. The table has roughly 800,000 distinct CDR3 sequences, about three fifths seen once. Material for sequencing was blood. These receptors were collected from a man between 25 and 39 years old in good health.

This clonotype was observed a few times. The DNA of the CDR3 is TGTGCCAGCAGCTTGCTAGGGGTCGGGCAGCCCCAGCATTTT. It translates to CASSLLGVGQPQHF. The chain is built from TRBV5-6 and TRBJ1-5, with a weak D call TRBD1 (5 bases). Trimming left V 1 base short and J 7 bases short, with 12 bases between. This CDR3 spans 14 amino acids. Germline V CDR1 and CDR2: SGHDT, YYEEEE. The variable domain in full, with the rest retrieved from reference TRBV5-6 and TRBJ1-5, is DAGVTQSPTHLIKTRGQQVTLRCSPKSGHDTVSWYQQALGQGPQFIFQYYEEEERQRGNFPDRFSGHQFPNYSSELNVNALLLGDSALYLCASSLLGVGQPQHFGDGTRLSIL.

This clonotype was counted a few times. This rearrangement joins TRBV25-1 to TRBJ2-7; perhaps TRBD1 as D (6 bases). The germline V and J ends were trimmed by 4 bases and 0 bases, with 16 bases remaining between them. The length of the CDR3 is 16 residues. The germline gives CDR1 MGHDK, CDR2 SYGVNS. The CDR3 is CASSGGGQITSYEQYF. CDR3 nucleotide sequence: TGTGCCAGCAGTGGAGGGGGACAAATCACCTCCTACGAGCAGTACTTC.

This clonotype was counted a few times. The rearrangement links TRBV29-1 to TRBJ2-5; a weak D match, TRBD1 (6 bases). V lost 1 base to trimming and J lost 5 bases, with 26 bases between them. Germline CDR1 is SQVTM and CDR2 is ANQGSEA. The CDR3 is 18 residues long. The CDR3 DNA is TGCAGCGTTGAAGGGGGGAATTTGGTGGAAACAGGGTACGAGACCCAGTACTTC. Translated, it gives CSVEGGNLVETGYETQYF.

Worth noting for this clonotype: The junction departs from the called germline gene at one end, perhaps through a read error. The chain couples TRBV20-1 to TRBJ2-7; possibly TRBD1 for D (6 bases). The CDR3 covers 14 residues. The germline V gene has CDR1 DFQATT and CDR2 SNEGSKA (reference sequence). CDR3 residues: CSAARAGGSYKQYF. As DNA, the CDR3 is TGCAGTGCTGCCAGAGCTGGGGGCTCCTACAAGCAGTACTTC.

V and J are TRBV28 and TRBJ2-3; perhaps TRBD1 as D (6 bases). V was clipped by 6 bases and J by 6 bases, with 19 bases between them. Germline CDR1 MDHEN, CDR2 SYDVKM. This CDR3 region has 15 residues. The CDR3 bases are TGTGCCAGCAGAGACGGGACACTGGTTTTTGATACGCAGTATTTT. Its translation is CASRDGTLVFDTQYF.

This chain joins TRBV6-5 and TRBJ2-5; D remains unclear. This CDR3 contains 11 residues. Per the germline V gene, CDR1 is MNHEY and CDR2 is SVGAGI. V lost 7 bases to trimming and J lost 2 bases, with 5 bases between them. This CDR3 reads CASTIQETQYF. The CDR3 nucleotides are TGTGCCAGCACGATTCAAGAGACCCAGTACTTC.

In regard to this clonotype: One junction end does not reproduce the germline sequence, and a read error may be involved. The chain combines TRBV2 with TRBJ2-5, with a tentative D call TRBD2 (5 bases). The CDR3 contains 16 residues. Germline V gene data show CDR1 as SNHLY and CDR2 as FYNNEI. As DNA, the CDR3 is TGTGCCAGCGGTGAAGGTCCCGGGAAGGGTACAGAGACCCAGTACTTC. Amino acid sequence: CASGEGPGKGTETQYF.

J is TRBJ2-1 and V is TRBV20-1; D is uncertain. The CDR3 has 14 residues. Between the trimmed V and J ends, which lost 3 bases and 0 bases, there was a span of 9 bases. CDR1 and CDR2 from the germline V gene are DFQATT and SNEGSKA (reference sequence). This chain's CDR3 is CSASSTNSYNEQFF. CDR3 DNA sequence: TGCAGTGCTAGTAGCACTAACTCCTACAATGAGCAGTTCTTC.

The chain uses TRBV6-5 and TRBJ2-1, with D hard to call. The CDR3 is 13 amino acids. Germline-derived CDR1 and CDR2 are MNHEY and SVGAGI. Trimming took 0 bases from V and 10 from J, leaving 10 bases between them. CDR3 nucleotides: TGTGCCAGCAGTTACTCAAGGGCCAGGGAGCAGTTCTTC. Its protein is CASSYSRAREQFF.

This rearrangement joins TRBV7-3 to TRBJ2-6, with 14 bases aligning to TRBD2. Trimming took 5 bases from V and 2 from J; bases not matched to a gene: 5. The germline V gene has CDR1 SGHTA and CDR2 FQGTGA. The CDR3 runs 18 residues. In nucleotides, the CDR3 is TGTGCCAGCAGCAGATTGGGACTAGCGGGAGCTGGGGCCAACGTCCTGACTTTC. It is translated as CASSRLGLAGAGANVLTF.

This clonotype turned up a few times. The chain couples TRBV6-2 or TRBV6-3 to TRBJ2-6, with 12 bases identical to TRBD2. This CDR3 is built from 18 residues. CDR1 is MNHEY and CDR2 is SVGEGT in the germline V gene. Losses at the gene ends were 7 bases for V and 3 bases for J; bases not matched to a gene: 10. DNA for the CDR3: TGTGCCAGCAAGGACCAGGGACTAGCGGGTTTTGGGGCCAACGTCCTGACTTTC. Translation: CASKDQGLAGFGANVLTF.

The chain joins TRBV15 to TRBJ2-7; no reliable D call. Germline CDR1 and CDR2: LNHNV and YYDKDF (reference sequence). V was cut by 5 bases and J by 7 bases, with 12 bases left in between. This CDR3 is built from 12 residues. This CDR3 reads CATSPRSNEQYF. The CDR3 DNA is TGTGCCACCAGCCCTAGGTCCAATGAGCAGTACTTC.

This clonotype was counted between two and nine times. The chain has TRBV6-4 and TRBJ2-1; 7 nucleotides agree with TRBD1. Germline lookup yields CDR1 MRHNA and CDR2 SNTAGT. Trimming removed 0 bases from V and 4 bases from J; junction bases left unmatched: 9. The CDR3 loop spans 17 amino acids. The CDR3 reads CASSDSPGDSEYNEQFF. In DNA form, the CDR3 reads TGTGCCAGCAGTGACTCCCCCGGGGACAGCGAATACAATGAGCAGTTCTTC.

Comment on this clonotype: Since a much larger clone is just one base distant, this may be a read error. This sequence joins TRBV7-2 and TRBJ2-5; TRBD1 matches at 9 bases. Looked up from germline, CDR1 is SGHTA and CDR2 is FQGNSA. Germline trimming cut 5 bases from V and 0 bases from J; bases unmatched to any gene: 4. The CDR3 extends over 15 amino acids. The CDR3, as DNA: TGTGCCAGCAGCGACAGGGGGGGAGACCAAGAGACCCAGTACTTC. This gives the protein CASSDRGGDQETQYF.

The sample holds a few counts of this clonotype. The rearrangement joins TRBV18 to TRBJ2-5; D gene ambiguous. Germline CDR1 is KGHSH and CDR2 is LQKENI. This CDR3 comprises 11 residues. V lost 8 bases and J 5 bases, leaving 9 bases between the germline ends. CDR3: CASATLETQYF. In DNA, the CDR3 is TGTGCCAGCGCGACCCTGGAGACCCAGTACTTC. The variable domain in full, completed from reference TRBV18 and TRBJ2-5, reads NAGVMQNPRHLVRRRGQEARLRCSPMKGHSHVYWYRQLPEEGLKFMVYLQKENIIDESGMPKERFSAEFPKEGPSILRIQQVVRGDSAAYFCASATLETQYFGPGTRLLVL.

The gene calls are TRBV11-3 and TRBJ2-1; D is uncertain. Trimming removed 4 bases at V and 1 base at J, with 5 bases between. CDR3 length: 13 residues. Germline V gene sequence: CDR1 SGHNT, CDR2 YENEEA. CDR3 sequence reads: CASSSNSYNEQFF. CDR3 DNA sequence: TGTGCCAGCAGCTCAAATTCCTACAATGAGCAGTTCTTC.

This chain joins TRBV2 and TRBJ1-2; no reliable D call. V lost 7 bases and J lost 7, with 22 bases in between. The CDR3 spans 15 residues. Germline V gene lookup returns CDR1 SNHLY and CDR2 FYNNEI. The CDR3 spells CASTPNARAASGYTF. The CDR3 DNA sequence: TGTGCCAGCACCCCTAATGCCCGGGCTGCGAGTGGCTACACCTTC.

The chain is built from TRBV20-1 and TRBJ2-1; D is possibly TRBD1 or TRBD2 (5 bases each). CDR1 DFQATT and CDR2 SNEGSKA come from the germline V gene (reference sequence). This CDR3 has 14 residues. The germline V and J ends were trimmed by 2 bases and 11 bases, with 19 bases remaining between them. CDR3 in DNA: TGCAGTGCTAGATCTCCGGGACGCCCCAGACAGCAGTTCTTC. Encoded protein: CSARSPGRPRQQFF.

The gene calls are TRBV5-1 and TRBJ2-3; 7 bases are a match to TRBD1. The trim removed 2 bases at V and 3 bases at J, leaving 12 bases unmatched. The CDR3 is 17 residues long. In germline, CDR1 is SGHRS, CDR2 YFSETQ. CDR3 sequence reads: CASSFKSGTAATDTQYF. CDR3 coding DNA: TGCGCCAGCAGCTTTAAGTCCGGGACAGCGGCGACAGATACGCAGTATTTT.

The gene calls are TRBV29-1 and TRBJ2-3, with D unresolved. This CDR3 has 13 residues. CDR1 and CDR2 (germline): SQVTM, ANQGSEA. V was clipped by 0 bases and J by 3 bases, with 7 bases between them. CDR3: CSVEDLITDTQYF. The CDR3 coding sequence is TGCAGCGTTGAAGACCTTATTACAGATACGCAGTATTTT.

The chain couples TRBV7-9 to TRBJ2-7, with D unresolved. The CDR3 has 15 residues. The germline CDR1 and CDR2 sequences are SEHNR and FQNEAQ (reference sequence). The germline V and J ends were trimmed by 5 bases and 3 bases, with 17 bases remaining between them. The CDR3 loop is CASSRMGRKDYEQYF. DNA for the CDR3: TGTGCCAGCAGCCGGATGGGTCGAAAGGACTACGAGCAGTACTTC.

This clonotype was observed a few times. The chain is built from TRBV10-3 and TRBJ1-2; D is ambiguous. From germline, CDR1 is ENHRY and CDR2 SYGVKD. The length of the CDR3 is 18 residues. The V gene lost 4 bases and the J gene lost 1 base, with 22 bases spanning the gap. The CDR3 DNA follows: TGTGCCATCAGTGGCCACGACACAACCTTAAGACTTAACTATGGCTACACCTTC. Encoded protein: CAISGHDTTLRLNYGYTF.

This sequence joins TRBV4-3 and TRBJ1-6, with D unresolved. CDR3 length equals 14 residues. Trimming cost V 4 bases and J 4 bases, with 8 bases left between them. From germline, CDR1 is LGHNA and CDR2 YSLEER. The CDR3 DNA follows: TGCGCCAGCAGCCGCACAGTTTATAATTCACCCCTCCACTTT. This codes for CASSRTVYNSPLHF.

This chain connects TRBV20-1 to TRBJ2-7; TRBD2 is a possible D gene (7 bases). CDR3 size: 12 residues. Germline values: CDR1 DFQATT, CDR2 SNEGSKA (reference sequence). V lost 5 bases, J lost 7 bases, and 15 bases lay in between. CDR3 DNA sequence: TGCAGTGCTGGGGGGGGGGCCGGTGAGCAGTACTTC. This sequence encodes CSAGGGAGEQYF.

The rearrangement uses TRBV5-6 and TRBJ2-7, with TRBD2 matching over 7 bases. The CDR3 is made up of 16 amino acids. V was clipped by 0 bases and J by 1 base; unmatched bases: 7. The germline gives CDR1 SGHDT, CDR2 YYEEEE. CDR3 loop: CASSLALTSVSYEQYF. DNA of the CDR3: TGTGCCAGCAGCTTGGCTCTAACTAGCGTTTCCTACGAGCAGTACTTC.

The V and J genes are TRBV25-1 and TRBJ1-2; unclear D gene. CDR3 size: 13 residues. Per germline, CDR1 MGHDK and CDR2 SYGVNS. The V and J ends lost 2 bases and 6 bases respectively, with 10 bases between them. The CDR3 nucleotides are TGTGCCAGCAGTGAACGGAGGGCCCATGGCTACACCTTC. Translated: CASSERRAHGYTF.

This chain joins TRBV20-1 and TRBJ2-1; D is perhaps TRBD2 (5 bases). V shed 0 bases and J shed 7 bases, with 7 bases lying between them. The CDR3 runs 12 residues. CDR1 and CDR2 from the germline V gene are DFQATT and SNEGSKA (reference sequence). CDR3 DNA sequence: TGCAGTGCTAGAGATCTAGCTAATGAGCAGTTCTTC. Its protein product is CSARDLANEQFF.

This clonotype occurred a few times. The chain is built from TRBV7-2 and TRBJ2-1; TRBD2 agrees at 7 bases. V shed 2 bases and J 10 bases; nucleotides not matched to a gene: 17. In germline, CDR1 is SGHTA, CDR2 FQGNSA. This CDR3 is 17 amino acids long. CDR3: CASSLYPPSGVFGEQFF. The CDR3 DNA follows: TGTGCCAGCAGCTTATACCCCCCCAGCGGGGTTTTTGGGGAGCAGTTCTTC.